The rows below give T cell receptor beta chains drawn from one sample of a study of blood T cells in healthy people across ages. TCRdb processed the 5' RACE reads anew with MiXCR; each CDR3 protein has one entry. The profile covers 450,000 to 700,000 distinct CDR3 sequences, with about 25% appearing a single time and under 20% taken by the ten largest. Input material: blood. These receptors came from a woman aged 70-85 years in good health. Each CDR3 is given with its conserved first and last residue. The order of the fields is J gene, V gene, D gene, clone size, CDR3 DNA, CDR3 protein. A D gene is named only where the DNA matches it firmly. Size is omitted from some rows. Given values are once, few, many or a class for expanded clones.

>TRBJ1-5|TRBV5-1|TRBD1|many
TGCGCCAGCAGCCTAGGACAGGGGGGGCTCAATCAGCCCCAGCATTTT
CASSLGQGGLNQPQHF
>TRBJ1-4|TRBV7-6|.|.
TGTGCCAGCAGCTTAGTATACGTTGGGGGCCGGACAACTAATGAAAAACTGTTTTTT
CASSLVYVGGRTTNEKLFF
>TRBJ1-6|TRBV9|TRBD1|.
TGTGCCAGCAGCGAACGACAGGGTGGTAATTCACCCCTCCACTTT
CASSERQGGNSPLHF
>TRBJ1-2|TRBV20-1|TRBD1|.
TGCAGTGCTATGACAGGGGCAGGAGGCTACACCTTC
CSAMTGAGGYTF
>TRBJ2-4|TRBV5-6|.|.
TGTGCCAGCAGCCCCATGGGGACTCACATTCAGTACTTC
CASSPMGTHIQYF
>TRBJ1-1|TRBV7-3|.|few
TGTGCCAGCAGCTTAAGTGCGTGGGGGGTCACTGAAGCTTTCTTT
CASSLSAWGVTEAFF
>TRBJ2-5|TRBV19|TRBD1|.
TGTGCCACCCGACAGGGGGCATACCAAGAGACCCAGTACTTC
CATRQGAYQETQYF
>TRBJ2-5|TRBV7-2|TRBD2|.
TGTGCCAGCAGCCTCGGTCTAGCGGGGGGATGGGAGACCCAGTACTTC
CASSLGLAGGWETQYF
>TRBJ2-3|TRBV5-1|TRBD1|.
TGCGCCAGCAGCGCAACCGGGACAGGGATCCCAGATACGCAGTATTTT
CASSATGTGIPDTQYF
>TRBJ2-5|TRBV20-1|.|few
TGCAGTGCTAGCTTAGTGGAGACCCAGTACTTC
CSASLVETQYF
>TRBJ2-5|TRBV20-1|TRBD2|.
TGCAGTGCTAGAAGTACTAGCGGGGGGGCCGGTCTACAAGAGACCCAGTACTTC
CSARSTSGGAGLQETQYF
>TRBJ2-7|TRBV4-3|.|few
TGCGCCAGCAGCGGCGGCGAGCAGTACTTC
CASSGGEQYF
>TRBJ2-1|TRBV7-2|TRBD2|.
TGTGCCAGCAGCTTAGGCCCGGGTAGCGGGGGAAATGAGCAGTTCTTC
CASSLGPGSGGNEQFF
>TRBJ1-4|TRBV20-1|.|once
TGCAGTGCTACCCTGGACAGAACTAATGAAAAACTGTTTTTT
CSATLDRTNEKLFF
>TRBJ2-5|TRBV7-2|.|few
TGTGCCAGCAGCTTAGCTGGGGGCGCGGGGAAGACCCAGTACTTC
CASSLAGGAGKTQYF
>TRBJ2-1|TRBV18|TRBD1|many
TGTGCCAGCTCAATAGGGACAGAGAATGAGCAGTTCTTC
CASSIGTENEQFF
>TRBJ2-1|TRBV7-9|.|few
TGTGCCAGCCGGGACGTGGAGCAGTTCTTC
CASRDVEQFF
>TRBJ2-2|TRBV12-3/TRBV12-4|.|.
TGTGCCAGCAGTTTAGCCCAGAACACCGGGGAGCTGTTTTTT
CASSLAQNTGELFF
>TRBJ1-1|TRBV18|.|.
TGTGCCAGCTCACTGGCTCAGGGACCGACAAACACTGAAGCTTTCTTT
CASSLAQGPTNTEAFF
>TRBJ2-7|TRBV30|.|many
TGTGCCTGGACCCGCCGGGGAGCCTACGAGCAGTACTTC
CAWTRRGAYEQYF
>TRBJ2-5|TRBV9|TRBD2|few
TGTGCCAGCAGCGTCGGAGGGGGACTAGCTCGGGAGACCCAGTACTTC
CASSVGGGLARETQYF
>TRBJ2-1|TRBV20-1|.|.
TGCAGTGCTAGAGATCAAGGGGGCAATGAGCAGTTCTTC
CSARDQGGNEQFF
>TRBJ2-7|TRBV12-3/TRBV12-4|.|.
TGTGCCAGCACCTATGGGGGCCCCTCCTACGAGCAGTACTTC
CASTYGGPSYEQYF
>TRBJ1-1|TRBV7-8|.|many
TGTGCCAGCAGCCCCGGTCAAGGTGGGCCTGAAGCTTTCTTT
CASSPGQGGPEAFF
>TRBJ2-3|TRBV15|.|.
TGTGCCACCAGCAGAGTTATGGCAGATACGCAGTATTTT
CATSRVMADTQYF
>TRBJ2-5|TRBV29-1|.|.
TGCAGCGCCAAGGTTGGGGGAAAAGAGACCCAGTACTTC
CSAKVGGKETQYF
>TRBJ2-5|TRBV7-2|.|.
TGTGCCAGCAGCCAGATGGGACAAGAGACCCAGTACTTC
CASSQMGQETQYF
>TRBJ1-2|TRBV14|.|few
TGTGCCAGCAGCCAGGACAGCACCTATCTAGGCTACACCTTC
CASSQDSTYLGYTF
>TRBJ2-1|TRBV7-2|TRBD2|.
TGTGCCAGCAGCTCACGTAGCGGGGTTGTAACCAATGAGCAGTTCTTC
CASSSRSGVVTNEQFF
>TRBJ1-2|TRBV5-1|.|.
TGCGCCAGCAGCTCCGGCCCTGGGAGTGGCTACACCTTC
CASSSGPGSGYTF
>TRBJ2-7|TRBV5-5|TRBD1|.
TGTGCCAGCAGCTTGTGGGACAGGGGCGGCCACGAGCAGTACTTC
CASSLWDRGGHEQYF
>TRBJ1-2|TRBV5-1|.|.
TGCGCCAGCAGCCGGGACATGATTAGCTATGGCTACACCTTC
CASSRDMISYGYTF
>TRBJ1-2|TRBV6-2/TRBV6-3|.|few
TGTGCCAGCAGGCCCGGGCAGGGGACTTATGGCTACACCTTC
CASRPGQGTYGYTF
>TRBJ2-5|TRBV5-4|.|.
TGTGCCACCAGCTTTTGGGGGTGGGAGACCCAGTACTTC
CATSFWGWETQYF
>TRBJ2-5|TRBV12-3/TRBV12-4|.|.
TGTGCCAGCAGTTTGCTGACTACTAGGTATCAAGAGACCCAGTACTTC
CASSLLTTRYQETQYF
>TRBJ2-7|TRBV5-6|TRBD1|.
TGTGCCAGCAGCTTTAAAGGAAGGGGGCCTTTCGACGAGCAGTACTTC
CASSFKGRGPFDEQYF
>TRBJ2-4|TRBV5-1|TRBD1|.
TGTGCCAGCAGTCCTATAGGACAGGGCAAAAACATTCAGTACTTC
CASSPIGQGKNIQYF
>TRBJ2-7|TRBV7-9|.|.
TGTGCCAGCGGCTTAGCGCCCGGGGGAACCAACAGTCTCTTC
CASGLAPGGTNSLF
>TRBJ2-5|TRBV3-1|.|.
TGTGCCAGCAGCCAATACAGTCAAGAGACCCAGTACTTC
CASSQYSQETQYF
>TRBJ2-3|TRBV15|.|.
TGTGCCACCAGCAGAGATCAAGGCACAGATACGCAGTATTTT
CATSRDQGTDTQYF
>TRBJ2-1|TRBV20-1|TRBD2|.
TGCAGTGCTAGCCCCCGGACTAGATATGGTGATGAGCAGTTCTTC
CSASPRTRYGDEQFF
>TRBJ2-5|TRBV20-1|TRBD2|few
TGCAGTGCTAGGGCCCCGGAGCGGGGGAGAGAGACCCAGTACTTC
CSARAPERGRETQYF
>TRBJ2-7|TRBV6-2/TRBV6-3|TRBD2|few
TGTGCCAGCAGTTACCATAGGACTAGGCGGGGCGAGCAGTACTTC
CASSYHRTRRGEQYF
>TRBJ1-2|TRBV4-2|.|few
TGTGCCAGCAGCCAAGTTTCCGGAGCTAACTATGGCTACACCTTC
CASSQVSGANYGYTF
>TRBJ1-1|TRBV5-1|TRBD1|.
TGCGCCAGCAGAACCGGGACAGCGAACACTGAAGCTTTCTTT
CASRTGTANTEAFF
>TRBJ2-7|TRBV6-1|.|.
TGTGCCAGCAGTGACAGCCTCCGCCGTGTACGAAATCTCTCCTACGAACAGTACTTC
CASSDSLRRVRNLSYEQYF
>TRBJ2-3|TRBV7-9|.|.
TGTGCCAGCAGCTTTTCAGGGGCGGATACGCAGTATTTT
CASSFSGADTQYF
>TRBJ1-4|TRBV12-3/TRBV12-4|TRBD1|.
TGTGCCAGCAGCCTACAGGGGGTAGTGGAAAAACTGTTTTTT
CASSLQGVVEKLFF
>TRBJ2-5|TRBV20-1|TRBD1|.
TGCAGTGCTCTGGCGGGACAGGCCCAAGAGACCCAGTACTTC
CSALAGQAQETQYF
>TRBJ2-6|TRBV6-5|.|.
TGTGCCAGCGGAAGGAGCGCTGGGGCCAACGTCCTGACTTTC
CASGRSAGANVLTF